This TCR beta chain was retrieved from a study of blood T cell repertoires in COVID-19 (TCRdb year 2020). Background on the whole study: Collaborator samples came from the United States, Italy and Spain and covered acute and convalescent phases of COVID-19. The prospective study material was composed of cDNA or gDNA derived from T cells, B-cell-depleted T cells, or PBMCs. Deeply sampled blood TCRbeta repertoires from subjects exposed to, actively infected with, or recovered from COVID-19 were included in the dataset. A freely available public database, intended as a resource for researchers studying the immune response to SARS-CoV-2, is where the repertoires were released. The samples were drawn from the first 160 participants of the ongoing ImmuneRACE study and from 1,254 subjects provided by 6 global collaborators. Sample metadata almost always included a de-identified subject ID, COVID-19 status, age in years and sex. Where HLA class I and class II types were available, the types were taken from metadata supplied by the sample provider, not from assay-based typing.

Per the germline V gene, SGDLS is the CDR1 and YYNGEE is the CDR2. From the cysteine up to the phenylalanine, the CDR3 has a length of 13 residues. The CDR3 DNA has 39 bases and is translated from base 1. Between the V and J ends, shortened by 5 bases and 5 bases respectively, the junction contains 10 bases. Collaborating institutions collected whole blood in K2EDTA tubes following their own protocols. Collaborator samples were shipped for TCRbeta analysis as frozen whole blood, isolated PBMCs, or DNA extracted from either sample type. TCRbeta CDR3 regions were amplified from genomic DNA using the immunoSEQ Assay, a bias-controlled multiplex PCR. The study's processing was this. The number of nucleated cells in each sample was estimated by amplification of reference gene primers within the assay. Sequence reads were collapsed and filtered to measure the absolute abundance of every unique TCRbeta CDR3 rearrangement. Productive Simpson clonality was computed per sample as the square root of Simpson's diversity index over productive rearrangements. TCRdb re-hosts the immuneACCESS table, in-frame sequences only. Its copies lack some clones; in the studies checked, an unresolved V gene accounts for under half of them, and the cause for the rest is not known. The V and J calls and clone size are taken from that table; D and trimming were inferred from the DNA. This sample comprises around 240,000 clones, 85% of them detected only once. Of the sample, around 0.97% is held by the ten largest clones.

In the case of this clone: Its antigen is currently not known. There are no base qualities to consult, and no much larger clone falls within one base.

The research as a whole found: How much clinical and demographic metadata was included differed by source and by participant, and the metadata was provided uncurated.

Here the chain combines TRBV9 and TRBJ2-2; there is no confident call for the D gene. Sequenced: peripheral blood. The TCR was taken from a man in his forties or fifties with acute or convalescent COVID-19. The CDR3 reads as follows: CASSVSGTGELFF. The DNA sequence reads TGTGCCAGCAGTGTGTCCGGTACCGGGGAGCTGTTTTTT.